This entry describes one TCR beta chain. Original processing notes: The authors estimated nucleated cell counts from reference gene primer amplification. TCRdb keeps only in-frame clones here, not all; method: immunoSEQ multiplex PCR. The V and J calls and clone size were taken over from that table, and D and trimming were inferred from the DNA. This table has over 45,000 clones, 65% to 85% appearing once. The sample belongs to a study of blood T cell repertoires in COVID-19. The wider study: Material from acute and convalescent COVID-19 was sourced from the United States, Italy and Spain. PBMCs, B-cell-depleted T cells, or T cells were the source of the cDNA or gDNA that made up the material.

Looked up from germline, CDR1 is SEHNR and CDR2 is FQNEAQ (reference sequence). V lost 4 bases and J lost 5; bases outside the gene matches: 7. CDR3 length equals 15 residues. This receptor was obtained from a man aged 50 to 60 with active COVID-19. Sequenced sample: peripheral blood. The chain is built from TRBV7-9 and TRBJ2-7, with 11 bases aligning to TRBD1. The CDR3 spells CASSSLRTGGDEQYF. As DNA, the CDR3 is TGTGCCAGCAGCTCCCTTCGGACAGGGGGCGACGAGCAGTACTTC.